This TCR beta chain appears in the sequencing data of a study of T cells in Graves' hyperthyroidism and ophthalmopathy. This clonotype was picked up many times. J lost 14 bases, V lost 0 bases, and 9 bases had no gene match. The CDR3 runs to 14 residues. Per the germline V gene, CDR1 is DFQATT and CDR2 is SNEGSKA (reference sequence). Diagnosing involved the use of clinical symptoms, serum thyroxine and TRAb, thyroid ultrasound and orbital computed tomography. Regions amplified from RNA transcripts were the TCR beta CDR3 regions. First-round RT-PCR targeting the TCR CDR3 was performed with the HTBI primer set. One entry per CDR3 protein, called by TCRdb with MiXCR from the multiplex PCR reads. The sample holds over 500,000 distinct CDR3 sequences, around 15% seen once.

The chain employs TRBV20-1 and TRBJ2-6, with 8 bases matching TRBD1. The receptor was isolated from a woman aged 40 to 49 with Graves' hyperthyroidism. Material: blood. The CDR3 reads CSARDVGQGVFLTF. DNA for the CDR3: TGCAGTGCTAGAGATGTAGGACAGGGAGTATTCCTGACTTTC.